These 8 T cell receptor beta chains came from one sample sequenced in a study of blood T cell repertoires in COVID-19. This table comes from immunoSEQ multiplex PCR, and its TCRdb copy is limited to in-frame clones, with some not included. The table shows some 350,000 clones, with approximately 91% occurring only once. Sequencing used peripheral blood. All receptors derive from a woman in her seventies with COVID-19, enrolled during active disease.

V and J are TRBV6-5 and TRBJ2-7, with 8 bases aligning to TRBD1. After removal of 0 bases from V and 4 bases from J, the junction contained 5 bases not matched to a gene. CDR1 is MNHEY and CDR2 is SVGAGI in the germline V gene. The CDR3 loop spans 15 amino acids. The CDR3 spells CASSYSIQGGYEQYF. The CDR3 DNA follows: TGTGCCAGCAGTTACTCGATACAGGGGGGATACGAGCAGTACTTC.

The J gene is TRBJ1-5, the V gene TRBV18; the match to TRBD1 covers 8 bases. V was clipped by 6 bases and J by 5 bases; unmatched bases: 3. The CDR3 contains 13 residues. Germline V gene sequence: CDR1 KGHSH, CDR2 LQKENI. The CDR3 spells CASSLTGDQPQHF. For the CDR3, the DNA is TGTGCCAGCTCCCTGACAGGGGATCAGCCCCAGCATTTT.

This sequence joins TRBV9 and TRBJ1-4, with D possibly being TRBD1 (6 bases). Germline CDR1 and CDR2: SGDLS and YYNGEE. Trimming cost V 0 bases and J 4 bases, with 7 bases left between them. The CDR3 is 14 residues long. The CDR3, as DNA: TGTGCCAGCAGCGTAGGACAGGATAATGAAAAACTGTTTTTT. Its translation is CASSVGQDNEKLFF.

This chain uses TRBV18 with TRBJ2-7; 8 positions agree with TRBD2. The trim removed 8 bases at V and 4 bases at J, leaving 7 bases unmatched. The CDR3 contains 13 residues. The germline V gene has CDR1 KGHSH and CDR2 LQKENI. The CDR3 nucleotides read TGTGCCAGCCGGACGGGGGGGGTATACGAGCAGTACTTC. Its protein product is CASRTGGVYEQYF.

This chain uses TRBV23-1 with TRBJ1-2; 11 bases match TRBD1. TRBV23-1 is reported as an ORF; its role is uncertain. V gave up 1 base and J gave up 5 bases; unmatched junction bases: 12. This CDR3 has 18 amino acids. CDR3 residues: CASSQYRDRGVMSYGYTF. The CDR3 DNA reads TGCGCCAGCAGTCAATACCGGGACAGGGGGGTTATGTCGTATGGCTACACCTTC.

CDR3 bases: TGTGCCTGGAGACCTCCCGGGACATCTAACTATGGCTACACCTTC. It codes for CAWRPPGTSNYGYTF. V usage is TRBV30 and J usage is TRBJ1-2; a weak D match, TRBD1 (6 bases). Germline-derived CDR1 and CDR2 are GTSNPN and SVGIG (reference sequence). Trimming stripped 3 bases from V and 0 bases from J, with 14 bases between. CDR3 length: 15 amino acids. The entire variable domain, with the rest obtained from reference TRBV30 and TRBJ1-2, is as follows: SQTIHQWPATLVQPVGSPLSLECTVEGTSNPNLYWYRQAAGRGLQLLFYSVGIGQISSEVPQNLSASRPQDRQFILSSKKLLLSDSGFYLCAWRPPGTSNYGYTFGSGTRLTVV.

The rearrangement links TRBV7-2 to TRBJ2-1, with 10 bases that match TRBD2. Germline loops: CDR1 SGHTA, CDR2 FQGNSA. This CDR3 is 15 amino acids long. Trimming at V came to 0 bases and at J to 8 bases, leaving 4 bases not matched to a gene. CDR3 amino acids: CASSLASGGPYEQFF. CDR3 DNA: TGTGCCAGCAGCTTAGCTAGCGGGGGGCCCTATGAGCAGTTCTTC.

The V call is TRBV4-2, the J call TRBJ1-2, with no clear D. The CDR3 contains 13 residues. V was clipped by 0 bases and J by 2 bases, with 4 bases between them. The germline V gene has CDR1 LGHNA and CDR2 YNFKEQ. CDR3 sequence reads: CASSQDPNYGYTF. The CDR3 coding sequence is TGTGCCAGCAGCCAAGATCCAAACTATGGCTACACCTTC.